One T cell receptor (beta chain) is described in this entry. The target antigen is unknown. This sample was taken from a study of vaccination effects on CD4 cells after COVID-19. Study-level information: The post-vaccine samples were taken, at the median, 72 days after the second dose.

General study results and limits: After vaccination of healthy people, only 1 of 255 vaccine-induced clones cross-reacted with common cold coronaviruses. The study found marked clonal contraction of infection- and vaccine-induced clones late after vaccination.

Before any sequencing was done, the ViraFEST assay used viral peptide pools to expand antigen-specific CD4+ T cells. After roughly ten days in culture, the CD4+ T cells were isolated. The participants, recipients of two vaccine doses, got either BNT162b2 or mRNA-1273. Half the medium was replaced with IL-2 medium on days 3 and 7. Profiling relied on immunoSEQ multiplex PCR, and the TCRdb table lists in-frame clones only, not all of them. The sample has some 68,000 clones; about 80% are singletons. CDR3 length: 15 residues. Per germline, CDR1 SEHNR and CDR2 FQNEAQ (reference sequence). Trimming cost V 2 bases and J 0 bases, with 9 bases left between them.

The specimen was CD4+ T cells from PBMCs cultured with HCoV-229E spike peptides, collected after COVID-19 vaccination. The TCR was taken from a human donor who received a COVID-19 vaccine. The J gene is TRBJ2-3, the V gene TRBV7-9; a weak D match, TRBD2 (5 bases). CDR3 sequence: CASSLSRTSTDTQYF. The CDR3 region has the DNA TGTGCCAGCAGCTTAAGTCGGACTAGCACAGATACGCAGTATTTT. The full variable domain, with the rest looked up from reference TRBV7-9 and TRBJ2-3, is DTGVSQNPRHKITKRGQNVTFRCDPISEHNRLYWYRQTLGQGPEFLTYFQNEAQLEKSRLLSDRFSAERPKGSFSTLEIQRTEQGDSAMYLCASSLSRTSTDTQYFGPGTRLTVL.